One and the same sample provided the 9 T cell receptor beta chains below, sequenced in a study of T cell responses to AZD1222 COVID-19 vaccine. TCRdb's copy holds only in-frame clones and misses some; the assay was immunoSEQ multiplex PCR. This table has about 150,000 clones, around 90% appearing once. Sequenced here: peripheral blood, sampled 28 days after the second dose of the MenACWY control vaccine. Source of these receptors: an adult who received the MenACWY meningococcal vaccine as a control.

The chain recombines TRBV5-6 with TRBJ1-2, with 7 bases lining up with TRBD1. Unmatched junction bases numbered 5, after V lost 3 bases and J lost 0 bases. CDR1 is SGHDT and CDR2 is YYEEEE in the germline V gene. There are 15 residues in the CDR3. CDR3 sequence (DNA): TGTGCCAGCAGCTCAGACAGGGACCCTAACTATGGCTACACCTTC. It encodes CASSSDRDPNYGYTF.

The J gene is TRBJ1-4, the V gene TRBV21-1; TRBD1 was called by the table and not checked on the DNA. TRBV21-1 is reported as a pseudogene. This CDR3 contains 14 residues. In DNA form, the CDR3 reads TGTGCCAGCAGCCCGAACAGGGCGGATGAAAAACTGTTTTTT. Encoded protein: CASSPNRADEKLFF.

The J gene is TRBJ2-3, the V gene TRBV5-1; D remains unclear. This CDR3 has 14 amino acids. Deletions cut 0 bases from V and 2 bases from J, with 7 bases between. In germline, CDR1 is SGHRS, CDR2 YFSETQ. CDR3 nucleotide sequence: TGCGCCAGCAGCTTGGCGCCTGCCACAGATACGCAGTATTTT. This codes for CASSLAPATDTQYF. The full variable domain, in which reference TRBV5-1 and TRBJ2-3 provide the parts outside the CDR3, is KAGVTQTPRYLIKTRGQQVTLSCSPISGHRSVSWYQQTPGQGLQFLFEYFSETQRNKGNFPGRFSGRQFSNSRSEMNVSTLELGDSALYLCASSLAPATDTQYFGPGTRLTVL.

The chain employs TRBV6-5 and TRBJ2-2; TRBD1 matches at 8 bases. CDR1 and CDR2 from the germline V gene are MNHEY and SVGAGI. There are 14 residues in the CDR3. V dropped 7 bases and J dropped 5; count of bases not matched to a gene: 6. DNA for the CDR3: TGTGCCAGCATGACAGGGGCAGGGACCGGGGAGCTGTTTTTT. Translated, it gives CASMTGAGTGELFF.

The chain joins TRBV7-2 to TRBJ2-7; D ambiguous. V was shortened by 5 bases and J by 0 bases, with 14 bases between the two germline ends. The CDR3 is 15 amino acids. Germline CDR1 SGHTA, CDR2 FQGNSA. Here the CDR3 DNA reads TGTGCCAGCAGCCCCGCCGGAGCCTCCTCCTACGAGCAGTACTTC. Its translation is CASSPAGASSYEQYF.

This clone was counted between two and nine times. This chain connects TRBV28 to TRBJ2-1; 9 nucleotides match TRBD2. The trim removed 4 bases at V and 0 bases at J, leaving 1 base unmatched. The CDR3 has 15 amino acids. Germline lookup yields CDR1 MDHEN and CDR2 SYDVKM. The CDR3: CASSSSGASYNEQFF. The DNA of the CDR3 is TGTGCCAGCAGTTCTAGCGGGGCCTCCTACAATGAGCAGTTCTTC.

This sequence joins TRBV6-2 or TRBV6-3 and TRBJ2-1, with 8 bases that match TRBD2. CDR3 length: 18 residues. Germline CDR1 MNHEY, CDR2 SVGEGT. V gave up 0 bases and J gave up 5 bases; unmatched junction bases: 12. The CDR3 bases are TGTGCCAGCAGTTACTCCATAAGGGCTAGCGGGTCTCACAATGAGCAGTTCTTC. Translated, it gives CASSYSIRASGSHNEQFF.

The rearrangement links TRBV7-3 to TRBJ1-2; D is ambiguous. CDR3 length equals 13 residues. V dropped 2 bases and J dropped 8 bases, with 12 bases sitting between them. Germline V gene lookup returns CDR1 SGHTA and CDR2 FQGTGA. The CDR3 DNA sequence: TGTGCCAGCAGCTTAGTTCGGGGATACGGCTACACCTTC. It codes for CASSLVRGYGYTF.

The chain links TRBV5-1 to TRBJ1-5; 10 bases fit TRBD1. Germline CDR1 reads SGHRS; CDR2 reads YFSETQ. The CDR3 totals 15 residues. Trimming cost V 4 bases and J 3 bases; bases outside gene matches: 4. The CDR3 DNA sequence: TGCGCCAGCAGCACCGGGACAGGGGTCAATCAGCCCCAGCATTTT. Its protein is CASSTGTGVNQPQHF.